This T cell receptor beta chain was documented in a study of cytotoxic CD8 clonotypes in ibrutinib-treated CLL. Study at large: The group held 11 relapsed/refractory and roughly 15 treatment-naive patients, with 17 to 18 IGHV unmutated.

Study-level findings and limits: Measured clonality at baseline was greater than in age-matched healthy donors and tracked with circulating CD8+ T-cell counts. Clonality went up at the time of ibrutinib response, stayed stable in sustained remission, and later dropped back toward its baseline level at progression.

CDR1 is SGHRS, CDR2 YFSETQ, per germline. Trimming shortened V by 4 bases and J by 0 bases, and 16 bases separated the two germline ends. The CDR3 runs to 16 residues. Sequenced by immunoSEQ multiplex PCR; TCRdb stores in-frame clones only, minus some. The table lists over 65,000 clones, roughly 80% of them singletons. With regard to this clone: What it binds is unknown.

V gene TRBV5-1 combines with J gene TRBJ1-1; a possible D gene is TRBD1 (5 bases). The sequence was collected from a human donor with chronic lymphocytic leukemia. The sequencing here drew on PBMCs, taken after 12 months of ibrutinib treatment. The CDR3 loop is CASSLAPQDLNTEAFF. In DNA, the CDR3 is TGCGCCAGCAGCCTAGCCCCACAGGACCTGAACACTGAAGCTTTCTTT. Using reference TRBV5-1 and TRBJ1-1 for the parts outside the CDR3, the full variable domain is KAGVTQTPRYLIKTRGQQVTLSCSPISGHRSVSWYQQTPGQGLQFLFEYFSETQRNKGNFPGRFSGRQFSNSRSEMNVSTLELGDSALYLCASSLAPQDLNTEAFFGQGTRLTVV.